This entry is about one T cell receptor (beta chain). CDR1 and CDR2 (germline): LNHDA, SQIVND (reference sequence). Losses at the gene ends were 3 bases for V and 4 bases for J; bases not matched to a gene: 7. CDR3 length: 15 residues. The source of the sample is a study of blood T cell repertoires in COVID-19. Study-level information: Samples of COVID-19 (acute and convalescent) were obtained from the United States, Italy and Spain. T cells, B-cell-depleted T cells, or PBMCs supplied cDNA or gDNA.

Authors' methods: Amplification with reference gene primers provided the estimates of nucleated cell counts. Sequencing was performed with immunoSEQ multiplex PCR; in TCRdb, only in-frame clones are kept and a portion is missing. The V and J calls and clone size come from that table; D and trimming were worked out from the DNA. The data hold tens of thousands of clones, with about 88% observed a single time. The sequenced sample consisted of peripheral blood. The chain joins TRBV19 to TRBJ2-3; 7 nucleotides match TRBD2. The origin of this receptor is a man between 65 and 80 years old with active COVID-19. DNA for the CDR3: TGTGCCAGTAGTATCCTGGGCGGGAGTGCAGATACGCAGTATTTT. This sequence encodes CASSILGGSADTQYF.